Described below is a single T cell receptor beta chain sequence and its context. Other nucleotide sequences in the sample specify the same CDR3. CDR1 SGHAT and CDR2 FQNNGV come from the germline V gene. V was clipped by 3 bases and J by 2 bases; unmatched bases: 0. The CDR3 is made up of 13 amino acids. In the authors' workflow: How many nucleated cells were present was estimated from reference gene primer amplification. Sequenced by immunoSEQ multiplex PCR; TCRdb stores in-frame clones only, minus some. From that table come the V and J calls and clone size; the DNA was used to work out D and trimming. The sample yields approximately 85,000 clones, roughly four fifths seen once. The sample belongs to a study of blood T cell repertoires in COVID-19. Study background: In each case, the material was cDNA or gDNA derived from T cells, B-cell-depleted T cells, or PBMCs.

This rearrangement joins TRBV11-2 to TRBJ2-7; TRBD2 matches 8 bases. The sequence was collected from a human donor in a cohort sampled during active COVID-19. Sequencing was done on a sample of peripheral blood. Written as DNA, the CDR3 is TGTGCCAGCAGCTTGGGACTAGCCTACGAGCAGTACTTC. This sequence encodes CASSLGLAYEQYF.